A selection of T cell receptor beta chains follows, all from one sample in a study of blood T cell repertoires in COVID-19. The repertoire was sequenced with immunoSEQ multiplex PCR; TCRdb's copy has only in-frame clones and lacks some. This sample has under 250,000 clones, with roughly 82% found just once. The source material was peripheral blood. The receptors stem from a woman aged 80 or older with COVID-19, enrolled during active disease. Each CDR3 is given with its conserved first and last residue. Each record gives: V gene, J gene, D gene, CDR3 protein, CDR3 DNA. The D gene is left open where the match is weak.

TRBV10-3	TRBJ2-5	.	CAISELTGGETQYF	TGTGCCATCAGTGAGCTTACAGGAGGGGAGACCCAGTACTTC
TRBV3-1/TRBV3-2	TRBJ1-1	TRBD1	CASSHGPRTGGYTEAFF	TGTGCCAGCAGCCACGGACCGCGAACAGGGGGGTACACTGAAGCTTTCTTT
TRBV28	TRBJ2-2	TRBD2	CASSLFASGNTGELFF	TGTGCCAGCAGTTTATTTGCTAGCGGGAACACCGGGGAGCTGTTTTTT
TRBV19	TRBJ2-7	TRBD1	CASSMPRRQGLGEQYF	TGTGCCAGTAGTATGCCGAGAAGACAGGGATTAGGCGAGCAGTACTTC
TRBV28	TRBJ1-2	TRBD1	CASSLWTGDYGYTF	TGTGCCAGCAGTTTATGGACAGGGGACTATGGCTACACCTTC
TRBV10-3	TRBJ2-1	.	CAIRMGSSYNEQFF	TGTGCCATCAGGATGGGGAGCTCCTACAATGAGCAGTTCTTC
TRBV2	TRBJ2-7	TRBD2	CASNSQRGAYEQYF	TGTGCCAGCAACTCGCAGCGGGGGGCCTACGAGCAGTACTTC
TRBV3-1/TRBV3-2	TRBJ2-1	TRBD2	CASSERVLAGGRSYNEQFF	TGTGCCAGCAGCGAGAGAGTACTAGCGGGGGGTCGCTCCTACAATGAGCAGTTCTTC
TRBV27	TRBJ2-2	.	CASSWGRIGELFF	TGTGCCAGCAGTTGGGGGCGGATCGGGGAGCTGTTTTTT
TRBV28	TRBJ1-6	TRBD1	CASSYGGQGRTSPLHF	TGTGCCAGCAGTTACGGAGGACAGGGGAGGACTTCACCCCTCCACTTT
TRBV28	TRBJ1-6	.	CASSSGRGNSPLHF	TGTGCCAGCAGTTCCGGACGGGGAAATTCACCCCTCCACTTT
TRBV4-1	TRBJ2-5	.	CASSQEKGRRREQETQYF	TGCGCCAGCAGCCAAGAAAAAGGGCGGAGGAGGGAACAAGAGACCCAGTACTTC